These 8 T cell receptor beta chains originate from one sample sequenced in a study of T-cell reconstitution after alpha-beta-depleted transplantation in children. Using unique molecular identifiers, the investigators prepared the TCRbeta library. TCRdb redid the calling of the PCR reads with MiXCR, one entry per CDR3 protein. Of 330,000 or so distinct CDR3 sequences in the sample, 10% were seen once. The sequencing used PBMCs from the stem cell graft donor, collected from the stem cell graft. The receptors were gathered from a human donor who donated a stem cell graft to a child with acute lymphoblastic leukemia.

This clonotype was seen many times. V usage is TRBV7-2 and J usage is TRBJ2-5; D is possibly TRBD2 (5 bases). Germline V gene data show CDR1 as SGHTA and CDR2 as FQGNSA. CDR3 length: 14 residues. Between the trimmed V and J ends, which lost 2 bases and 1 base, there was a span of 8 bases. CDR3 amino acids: CASSLSRGQETQYF. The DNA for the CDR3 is TGTGCCAGCAGCTTAAGTCGGGGCCAAGAGACCCAGTACTTC.

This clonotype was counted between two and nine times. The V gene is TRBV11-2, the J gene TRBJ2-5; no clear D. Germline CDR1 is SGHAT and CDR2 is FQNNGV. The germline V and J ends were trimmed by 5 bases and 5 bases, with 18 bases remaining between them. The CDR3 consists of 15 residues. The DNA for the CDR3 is TGTGCCAGCAGCCCAACGCCCCATGGTCGGGAGACCCAGTACTTC. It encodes CASSPTPHGRETQYF.

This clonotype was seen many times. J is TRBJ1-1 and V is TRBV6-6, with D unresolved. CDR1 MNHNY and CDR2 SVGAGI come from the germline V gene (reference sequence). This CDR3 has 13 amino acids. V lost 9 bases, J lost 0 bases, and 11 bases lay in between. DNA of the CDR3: TGTGCCAGTACCGGCGGGGTGAACACTGAAGCTTTCTTT. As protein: CASTGGVNTEAFF.

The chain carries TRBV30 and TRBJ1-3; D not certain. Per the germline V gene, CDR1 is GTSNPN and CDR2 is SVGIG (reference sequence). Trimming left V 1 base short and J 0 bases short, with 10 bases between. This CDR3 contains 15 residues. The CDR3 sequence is CAWSAYRVSGNTIYF. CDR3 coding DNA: TGTGCCTGGAGTGCCTACCGGGTCTCTGGAAACACCATATATTTT.

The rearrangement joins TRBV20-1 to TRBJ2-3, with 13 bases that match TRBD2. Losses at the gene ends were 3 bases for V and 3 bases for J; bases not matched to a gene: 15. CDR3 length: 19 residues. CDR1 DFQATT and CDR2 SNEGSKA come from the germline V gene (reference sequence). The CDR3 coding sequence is TGCAGTGCTAGGGGGGGCGGGACTAGCGGGACAATTACAACAGATACGCAGTATTTT. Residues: CSARGGGTSGTITTDTQYF.

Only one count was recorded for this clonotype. Here the CDR3 DNA reads TGTGCCAGCAGCCTAGGACTTCGATCCACAGATACGCAGTATTTT. This encodes CASSLGLRSTDTQYF. The chain recombines TRBV5-6 with TRBJ2-3; D perhaps matches TRBD2 (5 bases). CDR1 is SGHDT, CDR2 YYEEEE, per germline. Deletions cut 4 bases from V and 2 bases from J, with 14 bases between. The length of the CDR3 is 15 residues.

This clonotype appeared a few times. The CDR3 DNA follows: TGCGCCAGCAGCATCGGGCCTCGGGTGGGCTCCTACAATGAGCAGTTCTTC. It codes for CASSIGPRVGSYNEQFF. The chain links TRBV5-1 to TRBJ2-1; D unresolved. Trimming took 4 bases from V and 0 from J, leaving 17 bases between them. There are 17 residues in the CDR3. Looked up from germline, CDR1 is SGHRS and CDR2 is YFSETQ.

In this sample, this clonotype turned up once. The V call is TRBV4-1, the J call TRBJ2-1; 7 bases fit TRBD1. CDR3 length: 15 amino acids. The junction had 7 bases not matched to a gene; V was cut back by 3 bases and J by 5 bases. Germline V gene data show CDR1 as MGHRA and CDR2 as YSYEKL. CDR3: CASSQGRDSNNEQFF. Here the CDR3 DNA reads TGCGCCAGCAGCCAGGGACGGGACAGCAACAATGAGCAGTTCTTC.